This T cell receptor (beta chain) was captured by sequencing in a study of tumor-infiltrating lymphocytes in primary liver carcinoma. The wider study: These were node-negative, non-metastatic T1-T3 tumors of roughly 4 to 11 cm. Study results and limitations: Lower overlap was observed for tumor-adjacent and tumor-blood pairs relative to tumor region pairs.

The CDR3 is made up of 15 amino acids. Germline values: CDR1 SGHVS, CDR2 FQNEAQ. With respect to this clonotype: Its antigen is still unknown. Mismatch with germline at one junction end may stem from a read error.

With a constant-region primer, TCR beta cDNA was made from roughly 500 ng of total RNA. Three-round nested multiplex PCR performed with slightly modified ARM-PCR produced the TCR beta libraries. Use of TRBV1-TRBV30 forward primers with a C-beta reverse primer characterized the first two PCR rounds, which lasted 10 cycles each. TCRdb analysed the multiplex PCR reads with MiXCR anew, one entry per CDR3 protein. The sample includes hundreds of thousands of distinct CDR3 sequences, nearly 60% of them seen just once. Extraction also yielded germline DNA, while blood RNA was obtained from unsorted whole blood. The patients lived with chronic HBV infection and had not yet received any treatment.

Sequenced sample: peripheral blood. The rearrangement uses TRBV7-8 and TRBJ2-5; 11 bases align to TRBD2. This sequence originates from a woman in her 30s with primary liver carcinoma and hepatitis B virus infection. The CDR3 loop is CVSKIAGGPRETQYF. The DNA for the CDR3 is TGTGTCAGCAAAATAGCGGGAGGGCCCCGAGAGACCCAGTACTTC.